These 9 T cell receptor beta chains were sequenced from one sample in a study of identical twins (dated by TCRdb to about 2016). The library was obtained by 5' RACE. Instrument on record: Illumina HiSeq 2000. TCRdb trimmed public reads at Q25 via fastp, called clones via MiXCR and kept in-frame beta chains. Entries are consolidated by CDR3 protein sequence, retaining the most common genes and DNA. The sample table lists about 430,000 distinct CDR3 sequences, 18% of them with a count of one. 12% of the sample is held by the ten biggest clonotypes. Input material: naive T cells sorted from blood. The cell subset or site label of this sample denotes: cells isolated with a human naive T-cell isolation kit. The receptors here all came from a man in his forties or fifties in good health.

This clonotype was counted between two and nine times. The rearrangement uses TRBV10-3 and TRBJ1-1; D unresolved. V was cut by 6 bases and J by 4 bases, with 15 bases left in between. CDR1 ENHRY and CDR2 SYGVKD come from the germline V gene. The CDR3 has 14 amino acids. CDR3 bases: TGTGCCATCAGCGCCGTTAGTTCGGGCACTGAAGCTTTCTTT. Amino acid sequence: CAISAVSSGTEAFF.

This clonotype was counted at least ten times. The gene calls are TRBV20-1 and TRBJ2-3; a possible D gene is TRBD1 (5 bases). This CDR3 has 14 residues. Germline CDR1 DFQATT, CDR2 SNEGSKA (reference sequence). V lost 0 bases to trimming and J lost 0 bases, with 7 bases between them. The CDR3 nucleotides are TGCAGTGCTAGAGATGGGGCGAGCACAGATACGCAGTATTTT. It codes for CSARDGASTDTQYF.

This clonotype has a count of ten or more. V usage is TRBV5-5 and J usage is TRBJ2-1; 8 bases are a match to TRBD2. This CDR3 is built from 15 residues. Germline CDR1 reads SGHKS; CDR2 reads YYEKEE (reference sequence). V was pared by 4 bases and J by 3 bases, with 6 bases of the junction left unmatched. In nucleotides, the CDR3 is TGTGCCAGCAGCCCGGGACTAGGCAACTACAATGAGCAGTTCTTC. Encoded protein: CASSPGLGNYNEQFF.

This clonotype was detected only a few times. This chain joins TRBV20-1 and TRBJ2-7; 8 positions match TRBD1. There are 12 residues in the CDR3. J was trimmed by 3 bases and V by 6 bases; bases with no gene match: 4. Germline V gene data show CDR1 as DFQATT and CDR2 as SNEGSKA (reference sequence). CDR3 region: CSAYGQGYEQYF. CDR3 coding DNA: TGCAGTGCCTACGGACAGGGCTACGAGCAGTACTTC.

This clonotype was detected ten times or more. The CDR3 region is CASSQEVAVRGNEQFF. The CDR3 DNA is TGCGCCAGCAGCCAAGAGGTCGCTGTTCGAGGCAATGAGCAGTTCTTC. The rearrangement joins TRBV4-3 to TRBJ2-1; D gene uncertain. V was clipped by 0 bases and J by 6 bases, with 15 bases between them. Germline assignment: CDR1 LGHNA and CDR2 YSLEER. CDR3 length: 16 amino acids.

J is TRBJ1-6 and V is TRBV5-1, with a tentative D call TRBD1 (6 bases). The V end lost 0 bases, the J end lost 1 base, and 8 bases lay between the germline ends. The germline gives CDR1 SGHRS, CDR2 YFSETQ. This CDR3 has 16 residues. The CDR3: CASSLEGGSYNSPLHF. CDR3 DNA: TGCGCCAGCAGCTTGGAAGGGGGTTCCTATAATTCACCCCTCCACTTT. The full variable domain, rest sourced from reference TRBV5-1 and TRBJ1-6, is KAGVTQTPRYLIKTRGQQVTLSCSPISGHRSVSWYQQTPGQGLQFLFEYFSETQRNKGNFPGRFSGRQFSNSRSEMNVSTLELGDSALYLCASSLEGGSYNSPLHFGNGTRLTVT.

This clonotype was seen more than once but under ten times. The rearrangement uses TRBV6-2 or TRBV6-3 and TRBJ2-2; D ambiguous. The V end was cut by 0 bases, the J end by 7 bases, with 6 bases between. The germline V gene encodes CDR1 MNHEY and CDR2 SVGEGT. This CDR3 region has 13 residues. The CDR3 DNA reads TGTGCCAGCAGTTACTCGGTTTTCGGGGAGCTGTTTTTT. It codes for CASSYSVFGELFF.

This chain joins TRBV10-3 and TRBJ1-2; 8 bases are shared with TRBD1. Losses at the gene ends were 7 bases for V and 4 bases for J; bases not matched to a gene: 8. The CDR3 loop spans 14 amino acids. Per germline, CDR1 ENHRY and CDR2 SYGVKD. The CDR3 is CAITDRQGSYGYTF. The CDR3 DNA sequence: TGTGCCATCACTGACAGACAGGGGAGCTATGGCTACACCTTC.

The CDR3 spells CASSLSGTVGEQYF. CDR3 coding DNA: TGTGCCAGCAGCTTGTCCGGGACGGTGGGTGAGCAGTACTTC. V is TRBV7-9 and J is TRBJ2-7; D is possibly TRBD1 or TRBD2 (5 bases each). CDR3 length: 14 amino acids. The germline V gene has CDR1 SEHNR and CDR2 FQNEAQ (reference sequence). The ends were cut back, 3 bases at V and 7 bases at J, with 16 bases in the middle.